The clone carrying this T cell receptor (beta chain) occurred many times. The antigen is not known. The data were taken from a study of T cell repertoires in cytomegalovirus infection. Study background: Signatures in public TCR beta sequences pointed to both CMV infection and matching HLA type. The study's findings and limits: Public TCR beta family frequency separated CMV-and-HLA carriers, including in an independent cohort. Within the response measured ex vivo, HLA-C-restricted CMV-specific TCR beta clonotypes were dominant.

Via MiXCR, TCRdb re-called the reads, giving one row per CDR3 protein. The table has about 310,000 distinct CDR3 sequences, about a sixth seen once. The CDR3 runs 15 residues. The ends were cut back, 5 bases at V and 10 bases at J, with 18 bases in the middle. Germline CDR1 is SEHNR and CDR2 is FQNEAQ (reference sequence). This sequence originates from a human donor in good health (CMV status not recorded). Some clones in this sample may be carry-over from other donors' samples. The J gene is TRBJ1-6, the V gene TRBV7-9; a weak D match, TRBD1 (5 bases). The sequenced sample consisted of PBMCs. The CDR3 nucleotides read TGTGCCAGCAGCCCGGTCCCGGGACTAGGATCACCCCTCCACTTT. Its protein is CASSPVPGLGSPLHF. Using reference TRBV7-9 and TRBJ1-6 for the parts outside the CDR3, the full variable domain is DTGVSQNPRHKITKRGQNVTFRCDPISEHNRLYWYRQTLGQGPEFLTYFQNEAQLEKSRLLSDRFSAERPKGSFSTLEIQRTEQGDSAMYLCASSPVPGLGSPLHFGNGTRLTVT.